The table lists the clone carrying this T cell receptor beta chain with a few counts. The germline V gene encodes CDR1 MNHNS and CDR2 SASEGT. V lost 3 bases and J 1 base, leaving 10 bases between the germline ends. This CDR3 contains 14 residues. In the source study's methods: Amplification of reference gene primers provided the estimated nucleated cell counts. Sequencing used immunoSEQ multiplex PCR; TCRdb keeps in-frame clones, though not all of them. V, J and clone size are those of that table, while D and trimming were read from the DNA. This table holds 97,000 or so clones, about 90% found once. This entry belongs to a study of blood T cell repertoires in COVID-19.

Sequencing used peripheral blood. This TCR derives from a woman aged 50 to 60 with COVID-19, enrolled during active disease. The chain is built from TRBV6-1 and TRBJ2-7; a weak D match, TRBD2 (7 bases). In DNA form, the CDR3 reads TGTGCCAGCAGTGAGCGGGGGCCTTCCTACGAGCAGTACTTC. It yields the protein CASSERGPSYEQYF.